Each of the 20 T cell receptor beta chains below was sequenced from the same sample in a study of identifying expanded T cells in peripheral blood. Using immunoSEQ multiplex PCR, the repertoire was profiled, and TCRdb retains in-frame clones only, with some absent. The table includes under 85,000 clones, 84% detected once. Sequenced: blood. These receptors were taken from a person aged 18 to 70 in good health.

This sequence joins TRBV20-1 and TRBJ1-1; D is unresolved. Germline values: CDR1 DFQATT, CDR2 SNEGSKA (reference sequence). The CDR3 covers 11 residues. V was clipped by 5 bases and J by 3 bases, with 7 bases between them. The CDR3 DNA sequence: TGCAGTGCTTTGACATACACTGAAGCTTTCTTT. Protein sequence: CSALTYTEAFF.

J is TRBJ2-3 and V is TRBV7-9, with D perhaps assigned TRBD1 or TRBD2 (5 bases each). CDR1 SEHNR and CDR2 FQNEAQ come from the germline V gene (reference sequence). V was trimmed by 6 bases and J by 5 bases, leaving 15 bases between them. The CDR3 extends over 14 amino acids. Here the CDR3 DNA reads TGTGCCAGCAGGAGCTATCGAGGGGTAGATACGCAGTATTTT. It codes for CASRSYRGVDTQYF.

This chain joins TRBV5-1 and TRBJ2-5; 10 bases match TRBD2. V was pared by 3 bases and J by 7 bases, with 12 bases of the junction left unmatched. CDR1 SGHRS and CDR2 YFSETQ come from the germline V gene. The CDR3 spans 16 residues. The CDR3 DNA follows: TGCGCCAGCAGCTCGCCTTTGGCCAGCGGGAGGGTGACCCAGTACTTC. It translates to CASSSPLASGRVTQYF.

The chain employs TRBV9 and TRBJ2-7, with D possibly matching TRBD2 (5 bases). Germline lookup yields CDR1 SGDLS and CDR2 YYNGEE. The V end was cut by 0 bases, the J end by 3 bases, with 10 bases between. The CDR3 has 14 amino acids. The CDR3 nucleotides read TGTGCCAGCAGCGTAGCGGGTGGAGGCTACGAGCAGTACTTC. It is translated as CASSVAGGGYEQYF. Variable domain in full (rest from reference TRBV9 and TRBJ2-7): DSGVTQTPKHLITATGQRVTLRCSPRSGDLSVYWYQQSLDQGLQFLIQYYNGEERAKGNILERFSAQQFPDLHSELNLSSLELGDSALYFCASSVAGGGYEQYFGPGTRLTVT.

Sample share makes this clone medium-sized. The chain employs TRBV14 and TRBJ2-1; no definite D call. The V and J ends lost 4 bases and 10 bases respectively, with 11 bases between them. CDR3 length equals 12 residues. Germline CDR1 SGHDN, CDR2 FVKESK. The CDR3 DNA follows: TGTGCCAGCAGCCGTGGGTTCGGAGAGCAGTTCTTC. Protein: CASSRGFGEQFF.

This clone has just a few counts. V and J are TRBV5-1 and TRBJ1-2, with D possibly TRBD1 on 5 matching bases. This CDR3 contains 13 residues. Trimming stripped 4 bases from V and 6 bases from J, with 13 bases between. Germline V CDR1 and CDR2: SGHRS, YFSETQ. CDR3: CASSRTGGNGYTF. CDR3 coding DNA: TGCGCCAGCAGCCGAACAGGAGGGAATGGCTACACCTTC.

This sequence joins TRBV11-2 and TRBJ1-1; 7 nucleotides line up with TRBD1. The trim removed 3 bases at V and 1 base at J, leaving 5 bases unmatched. CDR3 size: 15 residues. Looked up from germline, CDR1 is SGHAT and CDR2 is FQNNGV. The CDR3, as DNA: TGTGCCAGCAGCTTCGGGGACAGAAGGAACACTGAAGCTTTCTTT. As protein: CASSFGDRRNTEAFF.

This clone was seen only once. J is TRBJ2-3 and V is TRBV9; D is undetermined. This CDR3 region has 14 residues. Trimming cost V 0 bases and J 2 bases, with 7 bases left between them. CDR1 and CDR2 (germline): SGDLS, YYNGEE. CDR3 bases: TGTGCCAGCAGCGTAGACCGGCCCACAGATACGCAGTATTTT. Its protein product is CASSVDRPTDTQYF.

V is TRBV6-1 and J is TRBJ1-2, with 10 positions matching TRBD1. The length of the CDR3 is 15 residues. The germline V gene has CDR1 MNHNS and CDR2 SASEGT. The ends lost 2 bases at V and 4 bases at J; junction bases unmatched: 4. In DNA form, the CDR3 reads TGTGCCAGCAGTGAAACCTGGACAGGGGGCTATGGCTACACCTTC. The encoded protein is CASSETWTGGYGYTF.

The rearrangement joins TRBV10-3 to TRBJ1-5; the D gene is possibly TRBD1 (5 bases). V lost 0 bases and J lost 7, with 7 bases in between. This CDR3 is built from 13 residues. Germline V gives CDR1 ENHRY, CDR2 SYGVKD. CDR3 sequence: CAISESGGQPQHF. CDR3 DNA: TGTGCCATCAGTGAGTCGGGGGGGCAGCCCCAGCATTTT.

The chain joins TRBV7-6 to TRBJ1-4, with 9 nucleotides matching TRBD1. CDR1 and CDR2 from the germline V gene are SGHVS and FNYEAQ. The junction had 0 bases not matched to a gene; V was cut back by 1 base and J by 3 bases. This CDR3 contains 15 residues. CDR3 region: CASSLGTGANEKLFF. The CDR3 DNA is TGTGCCAGCAGCTTAGGGACAGGGGCTAATGAAAAACTGTTTTTT.

This clone was found once. V usage is TRBV19 and J usage is TRBJ1-1, with D perhaps TRBD1 (6 bases). Germline assignment: CDR1 LNHDA and CDR2 SQIVND (reference sequence). CDR3 size: 13 residues. The V and J ends lost 3 bases and 6 bases respectively, with 11 bases between them. The CDR3 sequence: CASSIGTNAEAFF. Here the CDR3 DNA reads TGTGCCAGTAGTATCGGGACAAACGCTGAAGCTTTCTTT.

The chain combines TRBV4-1 with TRBJ1-2; tentatively, D is TRBD1 (6 bases). The CDR3 consists of 15 residues. From germline, CDR1 is MGHRA and CDR2 YSYEKL. The CDR3 nucleotides are TGCGCGACCCGGGACAACGACATATCTAACTATGGCTACACCTTC. The encoded protein is CATRDNDISNYGYTF.

J is TRBJ2-3 and V is TRBV11-2; D might be TRBD1 (6 bases). There are 12 residues in the CDR3. Germline CDR1 is SGHAT and CDR2 is FQNNGV. Trimming left V 5 bases short and J 6 bases short, with 9 bases between. The CDR3 reads CASSRTGDTQYF. CDR3 nucleotide sequence: TGTGCCAGCAGCAGAACAGGGGATACGCAGTATTTT.

Only one count was recorded for this clone. The V gene is TRBV7-3, the J gene TRBJ1-3, with 9 bases identical to TRBD1. V dropped 4 bases and J dropped 1; count of bases not matched to a gene: 8. Germline V gene lookup returns CDR1 SGHTA and CDR2 FQGTGA. The CDR3 runs to 17 residues. CDR3 residues: CASSSAGQGDSGNTIYF. The CDR3 DNA sequence: TGTGCCAGCAGCTCAGCGGGACAGGGAGATTCTGGAAACACCATATATTTT.

V and J are TRBV30 and TRBJ1-2; TRBD1 is a possible D gene (5 bases). Germline CDR1 GTSNPN, CDR2 SVGIG (reference sequence). The CDR3 totals 13 residues. Trimming left V 4 bases short and J 8 bases short, with 17 bases between. CDR3 region: CAWNGQGVGGYTF. Here the CDR3 DNA reads TGTGCCTGGAATGGTCAGGGCGTAGGGGGCTACACCTTC. The full variable domain, completed using reference TRBV30 and TRBJ1-2, is SQTIHQWPATLVQPVGSPLSLECTVEGTSNPNLYWYRQAAGRGLQLLFYSVGIGQISSEVPQNLSASRPQDRQFILSSKKLLLSDSGFYLCAWNGQGVGGYTFGSGTRLTVV.

The rearrangement joins TRBV7-8 to TRBJ2-5; 7 bases match TRBD1. After removal of 5 bases from V and 5 bases from J, the junction contained 8 bases not matched to a gene. Germline CDR1 SGHVS, CDR2 FQNEAQ. CDR3 length: 14 residues. CDR3 DNA: TGTGCCAGCAGCCCGCTAGACAGGGTGGAGACCCAGTACTTC. Its protein is CASSPLDRVETQYF.

The chain links TRBV5-8 to TRBJ2-7; D may be TRBD1 or TRBD2 (5 bases each). Looked up from germline, CDR1 is SGHTS and CDR2 is YDEGEE. This CDR3 has 14 residues. V lost 2 bases, J lost 1 base, and 10 bases lay in between. This chain's CDR3 is CASSFTGASYEQYF. CDR3 nucleotides: TGTGCCAGCAGCTTCACCGGGGCATCCTACGAGCAGTACTTC.

This chain links TRBV5-1 with TRBJ2-3; D is uncertain. Trimming pared 2 bases from V and 2 bases from J, leaving 12 bases between. The CDR3 runs to 15 residues. Germline lookup yields CDR1 SGHRS and CDR2 YFSETQ. This CDR3 is CASSFSFADTDTQYF. CDR3 DNA: TGCGCCAGCAGCTTTAGCTTTGCCGACACAGATACGCAGTATTTT.

This clone was seen just once. The rearrangement links TRBV5-4 to TRBJ1-6, with 10 bases aligning to TRBD1. The ends lost 3 bases at V and 7 bases at J; junction bases unmatched: 4. Germline CDR1 reads SGHNT; CDR2 reads YYREEE (reference sequence). The length of the CDR3 is 15 residues. The CDR3 is CASSSRGQGNSPLHF. CDR3 DNA: TGTGCCAGCAGCTCTCGGGGACAGGGGAATTCACCCCTCCACTTT.